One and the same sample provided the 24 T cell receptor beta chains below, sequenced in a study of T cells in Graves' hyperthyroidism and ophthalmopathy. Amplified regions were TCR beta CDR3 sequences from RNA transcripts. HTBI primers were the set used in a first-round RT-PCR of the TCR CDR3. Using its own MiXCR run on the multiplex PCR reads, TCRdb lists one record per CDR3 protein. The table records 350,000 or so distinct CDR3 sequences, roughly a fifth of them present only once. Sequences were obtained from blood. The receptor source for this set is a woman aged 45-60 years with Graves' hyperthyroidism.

CDR3 residues: CASRGLSRNEQFF. The CDR3 nucleotides are TGTGCCAGCAGGGGGCTTAGCCGGAATGAGCAGTTCTTC. J is TRBJ2-1 and V is TRBV6-1; maybe TRBD1 (5 bases). The CDR3 extends over 13 amino acids. CDR1 and CDR2 from the germline V gene are MNHNS and SASEGT. V lost 6 bases and J 7 bases, leaving 13 bases between the germline ends.

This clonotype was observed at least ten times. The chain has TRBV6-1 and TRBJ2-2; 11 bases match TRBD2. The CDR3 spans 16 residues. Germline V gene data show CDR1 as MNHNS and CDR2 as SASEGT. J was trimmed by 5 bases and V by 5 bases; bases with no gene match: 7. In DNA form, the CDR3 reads TGTGCCAGCAGTTCATATAGCGGGAGGGGTACCGGGGAGCTGTTTTTT. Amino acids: CASSSYSGRGTGELFF.

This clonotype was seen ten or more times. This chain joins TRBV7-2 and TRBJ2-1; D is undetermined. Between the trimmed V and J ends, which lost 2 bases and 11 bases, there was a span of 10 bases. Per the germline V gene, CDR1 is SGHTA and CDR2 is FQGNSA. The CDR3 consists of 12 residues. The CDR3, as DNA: TGTGCCAGCAGCTTACTAAGGTTTCAGCAGTTCTTC. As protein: CASSLLRFQQFF. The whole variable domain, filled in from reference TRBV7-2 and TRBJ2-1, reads GAGVSQSPSNKVTEKGKDVELRCDPISGHTALYWYRQSLGQGLEFLIYFQGNSAPDKSGLPSDRFSAERTGGSVSTLTIQRTQQEDSAVYLCASSLLRFQQFFGPGTRLTVL.

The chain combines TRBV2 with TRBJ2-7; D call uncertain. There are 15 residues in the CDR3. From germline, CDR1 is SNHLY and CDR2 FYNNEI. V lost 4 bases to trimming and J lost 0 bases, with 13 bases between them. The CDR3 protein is CASSGEVLSSYEQYF. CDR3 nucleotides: TGTGCCAGCAGTGGCGAGGTCCTAAGCTCCTACGAGCAGTACTTC.

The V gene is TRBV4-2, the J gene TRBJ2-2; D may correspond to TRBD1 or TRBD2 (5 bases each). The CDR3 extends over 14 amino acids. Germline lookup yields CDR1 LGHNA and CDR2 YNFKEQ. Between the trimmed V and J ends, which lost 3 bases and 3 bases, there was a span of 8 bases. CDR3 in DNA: TGTGCCAGCAGCCATGGGACGTACACCGGGGAGCTGTTTTTT. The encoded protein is CASSHGTYTGELFF.

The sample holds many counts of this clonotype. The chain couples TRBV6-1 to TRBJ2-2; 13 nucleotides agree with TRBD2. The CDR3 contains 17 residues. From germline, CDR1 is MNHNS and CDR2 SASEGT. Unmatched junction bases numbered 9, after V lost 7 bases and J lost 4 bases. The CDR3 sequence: CASTREGLAGVTGELFF. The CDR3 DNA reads TGTGCCAGCACCCGCGAAGGACTAGCGGGAGTCACCGGGGAGCTGTTTTTT.

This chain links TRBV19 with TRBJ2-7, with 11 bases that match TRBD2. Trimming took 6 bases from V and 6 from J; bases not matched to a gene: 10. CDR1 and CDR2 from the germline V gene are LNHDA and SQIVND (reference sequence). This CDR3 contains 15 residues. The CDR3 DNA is TGTGCCAGTAGATCCGGACTAGCGGGCTCTGGCGAGCAGTACTTC. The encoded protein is CASRSGLAGSGEQYF. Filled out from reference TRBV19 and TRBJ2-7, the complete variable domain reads DGGITQSPKYLFRKEGQNVTLSCEQNLNHDAMYWYRQDPGQGLRLIYYSQIVNDFQKGDIAEGYSVSREKKESFPLTVTSAQKNPTAFYLCASRSGLAGSGEQYFGPGTRLTVT.

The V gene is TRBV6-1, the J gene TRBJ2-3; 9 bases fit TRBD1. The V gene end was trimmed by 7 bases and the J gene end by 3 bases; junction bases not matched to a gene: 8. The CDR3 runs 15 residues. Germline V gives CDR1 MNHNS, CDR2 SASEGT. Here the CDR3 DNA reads TGTGCCAGCAAGGCCGGGACAGGGACTACAGATACGCAGTATTTT. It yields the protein CASKAGTGTTDTQYF.

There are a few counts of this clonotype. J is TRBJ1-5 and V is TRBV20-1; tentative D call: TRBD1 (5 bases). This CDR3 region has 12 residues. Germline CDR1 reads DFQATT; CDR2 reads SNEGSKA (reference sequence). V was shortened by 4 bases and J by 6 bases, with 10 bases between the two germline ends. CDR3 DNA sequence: TGCAGTGCTAACCCTACAGGTCAGCCCCAGCATTTT. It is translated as CSANPTGQPQHF.

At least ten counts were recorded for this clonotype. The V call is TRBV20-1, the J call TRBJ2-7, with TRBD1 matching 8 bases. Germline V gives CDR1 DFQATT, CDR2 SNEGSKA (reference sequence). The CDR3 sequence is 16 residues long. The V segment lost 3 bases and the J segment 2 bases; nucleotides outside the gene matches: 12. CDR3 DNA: TGCAGTGCTAGCCCCTCGACAGGGGCGGGAACCTACGAGCAGTACTTC. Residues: CSASPSTGAGTYEQYF.

Written as DNA, the CDR3 is TGTGCCAGTAGTACACAGGGGGTAAGACAGCCCCAGCATTTT. This codes for CASSTQGVRQPQHF. The chain is built from TRBV19 and TRBJ1-5; the match to TRBD1 covers 8 bases. From germline, CDR1 is LNHDA and CDR2 SQIVND (reference sequence). The length of the CDR3 is 14 residues. V dropped 4 bases and J dropped 7; count of bases not matched to a gene: 6.

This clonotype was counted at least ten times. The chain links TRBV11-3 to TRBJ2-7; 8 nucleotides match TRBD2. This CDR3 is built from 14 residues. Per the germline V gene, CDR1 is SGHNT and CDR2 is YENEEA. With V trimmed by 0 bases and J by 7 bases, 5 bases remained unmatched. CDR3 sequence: CASSLERAGGEQYF. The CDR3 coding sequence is TGTGCCAGCAGCTTAGAACGGGCGGGGGGTGAGCAGTACTTC.

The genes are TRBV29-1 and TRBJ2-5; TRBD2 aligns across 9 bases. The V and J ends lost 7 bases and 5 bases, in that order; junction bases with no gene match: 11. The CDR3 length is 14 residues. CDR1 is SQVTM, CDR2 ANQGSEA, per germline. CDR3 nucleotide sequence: TGCAGCGCTCCGGCTAGCGGGGCCGGGGAGACCCAGTACTTC. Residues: CSAPASGAGETQYF.

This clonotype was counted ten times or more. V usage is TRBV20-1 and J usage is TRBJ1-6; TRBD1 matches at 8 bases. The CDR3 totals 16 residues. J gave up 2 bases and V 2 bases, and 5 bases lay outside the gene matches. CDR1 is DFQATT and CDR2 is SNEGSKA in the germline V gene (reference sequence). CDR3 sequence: CSARNRGSAYNSPLHF. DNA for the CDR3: TGCAGTGCTAGAAACAGGGGGTCGGCCTATAATTCACCCCTCCACTTT.

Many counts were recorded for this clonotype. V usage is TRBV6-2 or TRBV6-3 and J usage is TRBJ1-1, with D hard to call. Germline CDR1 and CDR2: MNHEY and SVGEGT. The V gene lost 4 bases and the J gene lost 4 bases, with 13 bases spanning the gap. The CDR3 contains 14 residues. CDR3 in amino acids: CASSFLVGSTEAFF. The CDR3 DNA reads TGTGCCAGCAGTTTCTTGGTAGGGAGCACTGAAGCTTTCTTT.

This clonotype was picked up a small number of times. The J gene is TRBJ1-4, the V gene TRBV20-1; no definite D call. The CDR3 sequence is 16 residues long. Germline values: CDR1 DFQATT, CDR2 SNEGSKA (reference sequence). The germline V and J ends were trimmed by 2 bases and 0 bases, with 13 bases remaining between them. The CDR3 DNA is TGCAGTGCTAGACCGCGGAAGGGTCCAACTAATGAAAAACTGTTTTTT. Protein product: CSARPRKGPTNEKLFF.

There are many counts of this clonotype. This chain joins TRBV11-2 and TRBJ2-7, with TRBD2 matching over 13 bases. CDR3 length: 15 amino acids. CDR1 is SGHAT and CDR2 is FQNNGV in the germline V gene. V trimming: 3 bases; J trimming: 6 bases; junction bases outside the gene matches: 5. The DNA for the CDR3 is TGTGCCAGCAGCTTTCCCGGGACTAGCGGGGTCGAGCAGTACTTC. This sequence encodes CASSFPGTSGVEQYF. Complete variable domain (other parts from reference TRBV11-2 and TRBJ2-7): EAGVAQSPRYKIIEKRQSVAFWCNPISGHATLYWYQQILGQGPKLLIQFQNNGVVDDSQLPKDRFSAERLKGVDSTLKIQPAKLEDSAVYLCASSFPGTSGVEQYFGPGTRLTVT.

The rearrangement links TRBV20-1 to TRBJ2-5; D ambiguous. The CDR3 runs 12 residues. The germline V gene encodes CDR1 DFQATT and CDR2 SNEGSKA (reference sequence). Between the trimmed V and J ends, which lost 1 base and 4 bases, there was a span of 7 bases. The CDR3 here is CSARGHRETQYF. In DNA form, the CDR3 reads TGCAGTGCTAGAGGACACCGAGAGACCCAGTACTTC.

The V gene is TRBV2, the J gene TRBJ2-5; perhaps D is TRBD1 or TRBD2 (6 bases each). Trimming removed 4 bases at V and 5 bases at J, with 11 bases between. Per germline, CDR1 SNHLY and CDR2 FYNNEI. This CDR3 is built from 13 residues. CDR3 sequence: CASSGLGGETQYF. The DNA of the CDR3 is TGTGCCAGCAGTGGCCTAGGGGGGGAGACCCAGTACTTC.

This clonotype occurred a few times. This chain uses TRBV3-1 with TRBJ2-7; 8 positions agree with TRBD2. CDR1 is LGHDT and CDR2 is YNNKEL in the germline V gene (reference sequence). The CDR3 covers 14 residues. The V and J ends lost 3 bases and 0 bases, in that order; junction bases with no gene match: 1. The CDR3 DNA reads TGTGCCAGCAGCCAGCGGGGGGACTCCTACGAGCAGTACTTC. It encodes CASSQRGDSYEQYF.

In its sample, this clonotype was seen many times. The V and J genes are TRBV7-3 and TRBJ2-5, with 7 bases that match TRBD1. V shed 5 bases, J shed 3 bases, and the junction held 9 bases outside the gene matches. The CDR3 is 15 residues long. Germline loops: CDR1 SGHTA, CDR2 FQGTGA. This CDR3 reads CASSPIGTAKETQYF. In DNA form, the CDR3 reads TGTGCCAGCAGCCCAATCGGGACAGCAAAAGAGACCCAGTACTTC.

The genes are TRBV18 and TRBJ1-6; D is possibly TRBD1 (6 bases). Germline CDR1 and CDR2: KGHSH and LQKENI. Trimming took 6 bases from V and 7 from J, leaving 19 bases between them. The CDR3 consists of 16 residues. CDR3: CASSQVETGWNSPLHF. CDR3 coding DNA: TGTGCCAGCTCTCAAGTCGAGACAGGTTGGAATTCACCCCTCCACTTT.

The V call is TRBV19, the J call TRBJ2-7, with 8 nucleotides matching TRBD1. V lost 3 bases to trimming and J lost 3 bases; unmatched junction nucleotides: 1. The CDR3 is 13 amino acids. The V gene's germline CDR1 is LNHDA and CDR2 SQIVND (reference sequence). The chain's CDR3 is CASSITGGYEQYF. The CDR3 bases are TGTGCCAGTAGTATTACAGGGGGCTACGAGCAGTACTTC.

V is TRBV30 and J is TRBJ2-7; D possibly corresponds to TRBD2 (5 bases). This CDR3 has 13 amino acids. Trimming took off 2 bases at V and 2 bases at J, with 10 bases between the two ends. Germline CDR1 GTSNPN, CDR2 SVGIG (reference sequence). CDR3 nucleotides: TGTGCCTGGAGTATACGGGAACCCTACGAGCAGTACTTC. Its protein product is CAWSIREPYEQYF.